The clone carrying this TCR beta chain was found many times. The antigen remains unidentified. TCRdb ran MiXCR on the reads and lists one entry per CDR3 protein. The sample yields under 350,000 distinct CDR3 sequences, about a tenth seen once. The ends lost 5 bases at V and 7 bases at J; junction bases unmatched: 12. The CDR3 consists of 16 residues. CDR1 and CDR2 (germline): SGHKS, YYEKEE (reference sequence). This sample is drawn from a study of T cell repertoires in cytomegalovirus infection. Whole-study results and caveats: CMV-specific HLA-C-restricted TCR beta clonotypes dominated the ex vivo response. Totalled public TCR beta family frequency picked out people who carried CMV plus the relevant HLA.

This sequence was found in a human donor in good health (CMV status not recorded). Some clones in this sample may be carry-over from other donors' samples. J is TRBJ2-1 and V is TRBV5-5; 10 bases map to TRBD2. The sample comprised PBMCs. The CDR3 here is CASRPDPSGGGNEQFF. In DNA, the CDR3 is TGTGCCAGCAGGCCTGACCCTAGCGGGGGAGGAAATGAGCAGTTCTTC. Using reference TRBV5-5 and TRBJ2-1 for the parts outside the CDR3, the full variable domain is DAGVTQSPTHLIKTRGQQVTLRCSPISGHKSVSWYQQVLGQGPQFIFQYYEKEERGRGNFPDRFSARQFPNYSSELNVNALLLGDSALYLCASRPDPSGGGNEQFFGPGTRLTVL.